The 28 T cell receptor beta chains reported below all come from one sample, sequenced in a study of spatial heterogeneity in lung cancer. TCRdb reanalysed the 5' RACE reads using MiXCR and keeps one entry per CDR3 protein. The table lists around 110,000 distinct CDR3 sequences, about 12% of them singletons, with roughly 15% in the top ten. Time point denoted: blood at routine non-recurrence follow-up after resection. Material for sequencing was whole RNA from tumor, nontumor lung or frozen PBMC, left unsorted. Sequenced here: PBMCs, sampled at follow-up. These receptors were obtained from a male donor with early-stage non-small cell lung cancer.

The chain has TRBV18 and TRBJ1-1; 8 positions agree with TRBD1. The CDR3 runs to 14 residues. CDR1 and CDR2 (germline): KGHSH, LQKENI. J was trimmed by 5 bases and V by 0 bases; bases with no gene match: 2. The CDR3 spells CASSPPTGGTEAFF. CDR3 DNA: TGTGCCAGCTCACCACCCACAGGGGGGACTGAAGCTTTCTTT.

This clonotype was counted only a few times. The rearrangement uses TRBV20-1 and TRBJ2-7, with D maybe TRBD2 (5 bases). Deletions cut 5 bases from V and 4 bases from J, with 21 bases between. The CDR3 contains 15 residues. Germline V gene lookup returns CDR1 DFQATT and CDR2 SNEGSKA (reference sequence). The CDR3 DNA follows: TGCAGTGCTTCGCTGATTGGGAGAGAGTGGTACGAGCAGTACTTC. The encoded protein is CSASLIGREWYEQYF.

This clonotype came up many times. The CDR3 sequence is CASSQGVTSGGPETQYF. The CDR3, as DNA: TGTGCCAGCAGCCAAGGAGTAACTAGCGGGGGCCCAGAGACCCAGTACTTC. V usage is TRBV14 and J usage is TRBJ2-5; 11 nucleotides line up with TRBD2. The CDR3 has 17 residues. Germline CDR1 reads SGHDN; CDR2 reads FVKESK. Trimming cost V 1 base and J 4 bases; bases outside gene matches: 8.

This clonotype was seen more than once but under ten times. The V gene is TRBV4-1, the J gene TRBJ2-5; 11 bases match TRBD1. Germline CDR1 is MGHRA and CDR2 is YSYEKL. The CDR3 covers 17 residues. The trim removed 0 bases at V and 5 bases at J, leaving 8 bases unmatched. CDR3 in amino acids: CASSQDIRTGGRETQYF. CDR3 sequence (DNA): TGCGCCAGCAGCCAAGATATCCGGACAGGGGGCCGCGAGACCCAGTACTTC.

This clonotype was recorded at least ten times. The genes are TRBV7-2 and TRBJ1-1; 7 bases map to TRBD1. The V and J ends lost 4 bases and 1 base, in that order; junction bases with no gene match: 0. Germline V gives CDR1 SGHTA, CDR2 FQGNSA. There are 13 residues in the CDR3. CDR3 in DNA: TGTGCCAGCAGCTCAGGGGGGAACACTGAAGCTTTCTTT. This gives the protein CASSSGGNTEAFF.

The CDR3: CASTQGSSGGPRPSTDTQYF. CDR3 nucleotides: TGTGCCAGCACCCAGGGGAGTAGCGGGGGGCCGCGCCCTAGCACAGATACGCAGTATTTT. This chain connects TRBV6-1 to TRBJ2-3, with TRBD2 matching over 10 bases. Germline V lookup: CDR1 MNHNS, CDR2 SASEGT. V lost 7 bases and J lost 0; bases outside the gene matches: 19. The CDR3 contains 20 residues.

V usage is TRBV10-3 and J usage is TRBJ1-1; D call uncertain. The CDR3 is made up of 13 amino acids. Germline V CDR1 and CDR2: ENHRY, SYGVKD. Trimming shortened V by 7 bases and J by 3 bases, and 12 bases separated the two germline ends. CDR3 sequence reads: CAINSGYDTEAFF. DNA for the CDR3: TGTGCCATCAACAGCGGCTACGACACTGAAGCTTTCTTT.

This clonotype was picked up many times. This chain connects TRBV5-4 to TRBJ2-1; 8 bases match TRBD2. Germline V gene data show CDR1 as SGHNT and CDR2 as YYREEE (reference sequence). Trimming removed 5 bases from V and 4 bases from J; junction bases left unmatched: 5. There are 14 residues in the CDR3. The CDR3 DNA is TGTGCCAGCAGGCCGGGGGGGCCATACAATGAGCAGTTCTTC. Translating gives CASRPGGPYNEQFF.

The V gene is TRBV7-9, the J gene TRBJ1-5, with a possible D match to TRBD1 (6 bases). Trimming removed 3 bases from V and 2 bases from J, with 11 bases in between. Germline-derived CDR1 and CDR2 are SEHNR and FQNEAQ (reference sequence). The CDR3 totals 15 residues. CDR3 DNA sequence: TGTGCCAGCAGCTTCGCGGGGGGCGGCAATCAGCCCCAGCATTTT. Its protein is CASSFAGGGNQPQHF.

This clonotype was counted a few times. The rearrangement uses TRBV28 and TRBJ2-7; the D gene is possibly TRBD2 (5 bases). Looked up from germline, CDR1 is MDHEN and CDR2 is SYDVKM. Trimming pared 11 bases from V and 0 bases from J, leaving 14 bases between. This CDR3 has 13 amino acids. The CDR3 DNA is TGTGCCTACCAATCTGGGAGCTCCTACGAGCAGTACTTC. This sequence encodes CAYQSGSSYEQYF.

As to this clonotype: The conserved phenylalanine or tryptophan is not found at the CDR3 terminus, so this likely reflects a read error. The chain couples TRBV11-3 to TRBJ2-7; tentative D call: TRBD2 (6 bases). The CDR3 is made up of 16 amino acids. From germline, CDR1 is SGHNT and CDR2 YENEEA. Trimming left V 3 bases short and J 0 bases short, with 15 bases between. The CDR3 DNA reads as TGTGCCAGCAGCTTGATTTCGGGACTGAACTCCTACGAGCAGTACTCC. This sequence encodes CASSLISGLNSYEQYS.

This clonotype came up many times. V gene TRBV7-9 combines with J gene TRBJ2-7, with 9 bases aligning to TRBD1. Germline V lookup: CDR1 SEHNR, CDR2 FQNEAQ (reference sequence). This CDR3 comprises 14 residues. V shed 4 bases and J 6 bases; nucleotides not matched to a gene: 7. CDR3 in amino acids: CASSSPGQGPEQYF. The CDR3 DNA reads TGTGCCAGCAGCTCGCCGGGACAGGGCCCCGAGCAGTACTTC.

This clonotype was detected many times. A read error may account for a junction end that differs from germline. The chain uses TRBV7-7 and TRBJ1-1; D remains unclear. The CDR3 has 17 amino acids. Germline assignment: CDR1 SSHAT and CDR2 FNYEAQ (reference sequence). DNA of the CDR3: TGTGCTAGCAGCTTAAAAACAGTAGGCCATACTAACACTGAAGCTTTCTTT. It codes for CASSLKTVGHTNTEAFF.

The gene calls are TRBV20-1 and TRBJ2-1, with TRBD1 identical over 9 bases. V shed 5 bases, J shed 11 bases, and the junction held 7 bases outside the gene matches. CDR3 size: 12 residues. Germline V lookup: CDR1 DFQATT, CDR2 SNEGSKA (reference sequence). The CDR3 sequence is CSAPGQGPQQFF. The CDR3 nucleotides are TGCAGTGCTCCGGGACAGGGACCTCAGCAGTTCTTC.

This clonotype came up a few times. CDR3 nucleotides: TGTGCCAGCAGTTATGCCCGCCGGACAGGAGTTAATAGCAATCAGCCCCAGCATTTT. It is translated as CASSYARRTGVNSNQPQHF. V is TRBV6-2 or TRBV6-3 and J is TRBJ1-5; 7 bases are shared with TRBD1. In germline, CDR1 is MNHEY, CDR2 SVGEGT. J was trimmed by 0 bases and V by 3 bases; bases with no gene match: 14. CDR3 size: 19 residues.

This clonotype has ten or more counts. The chain combines TRBV29-1 with TRBJ1-5, with 7 bases fitting TRBD1. This CDR3 comprises 13 residues. The junction had 4 bases not matched to a gene; V was cut back by 7 bases and J by 1 base. The V gene's germline CDR1 is SQVTM and CDR2 ANQGSEA. The CDR3 sequence: CSALTGSNQPQHF. The DNA of the CDR3 is TGCAGCGCCCTGACAGGGAGCAATCAGCCCCAGCATTTT.

This clonotype turned up a few times. The V gene is TRBV11-2, the J gene TRBJ1-3; D gene ambiguous. This CDR3 has 17 amino acids. V lost 3 bases to trimming and J lost 1 base, with 16 bases between them. The germline V gene encodes CDR1 SGHAT and CDR2 FQNNGV. The CDR3 DNA reads as TGTGCCAGCAGCTTCGGAGGGTCCCAGGCATCTGGAAACACCATATATTTT. Protein: CASSFGGSQASGNTIYF. The whole variable domain, remainder taken from reference TRBV11-2 and TRBJ1-3, is EAGVAQSPRYKIIEKRQSVAFWCNPISGHATLYWYQQILGQGPKLLIQFQNNGVVDDSQLPKDRFSAERLKGVDSTLKIQPAKLEDSAVYLCASSFGGSQASGNTIYFGEGSWLTVV.

CDR3 in DNA: TGTGCCTGGACTATCCTAGCGAATACGCAGTATTTT. This sequence encodes CAWTILANTQYF. The chain couples TRBV30 to TRBJ2-3; a weak D match, TRBD2 (6 bases). Germline V gives CDR1 GTSNPN, CDR2 SVGIG (reference sequence). V shed 4 bases and J shed 7 bases, with 12 bases lying between them. The CDR3 sequence is 12 residues long.

In this sample, this clonotype turned up many times. V gene TRBV29-1 combines with J gene TRBJ1-1; the D gene is possibly TRBD1 (5 bases). Trimming removed 8 bases at V and 5 bases at J, with 18 bases between. CDR3 length: 13 amino acids. Germline V lookup: CDR1 SQVTM, CDR2 ANQGSEA. The CDR3 DNA follows: TGCAGCTCGGATCAAGGGGCAGGGACTGAAGCTTTCTTT. It specifies CSSDQGAGTEAFF.

This clonotype was observed a few times. V and J are TRBV7-9 and TRBJ2-5; D gene unclear. The CDR3 has 14 residues. Germline V gene sequence: CDR1 SEHNR, CDR2 FQNEAQ (reference sequence). Trimming removed 5 bases at V and 1 base at J, with 11 bases between. CDR3 in DNA: TGTGCCAGCAGCCTTGGACCGTTCCAAGAGACCCAGTACTTC. Translation: CASSLGPFQETQYF. The full variable domain, its missing parts supplied by reference TRBV7-9 and TRBJ2-5, is DTGVSQNPRHKITKRGQNVTFRCDPISEHNRLYWYRQTLGQGPEFLTYFQNEAQLEKSRLLSDRFSAERPKGSFSTLEIQRTEQGDSAMYLCASSLGPFQETQYFGPGTRLLVL.

The sample holds a few counts of this clonotype. The chain recombines TRBV7-9 with TRBJ2-4, with no clear D. In germline, CDR1 is SEHNR, CDR2 FQNEAQ (reference sequence). There are 13 residues in the CDR3. The V gene lost 4 bases and the J gene lost 5 bases, with 9 bases spanning the gap. CDR3: CASSSLGQNIQYF. In DNA, the CDR3 is TGTGCCAGCAGCTCCTTGGGCCAAAACATTCAGTACTTC.

This chain links TRBV28 with TRBJ2-1; D perhaps matches TRBD1 (6 bases). Per germline, CDR1 MDHEN and CDR2 SYDVKM. This CDR3 comprises 15 residues. V lost 6 bases and J 2 bases, leaving 14 bases between the germline ends. CDR3 in DNA: TGTGCCAGCAGCCCCCACAGGGCTACCTACAATGAGCAGTTCTTC. The encoded protein is CASSPHRATYNEQFF.

The rearrangement links TRBV5-1 to TRBJ2-1; possibly TRBD1 for D (5 bases). Germline assignment: CDR1 SGHRS and CDR2 YFSETQ. The CDR3 runs to 15 residues. Deletions cut 0 bases from V and 4 bases from J, with 11 bases between. CDR3 sequence reads: CASSLGAGPYNEQFF. The CDR3 DNA is TGCGCCAGCAGCTTGGGGGCAGGGCCGTACAATGAGCAGTTCTTC.

The rearrangement joins TRBV10-3 to TRBJ1-5; D is unclear. Germline-derived CDR1 and CDR2 are ENHRY and SYGVKD. The CDR3 runs 12 residues. V shed 2 bases and J shed 2 bases, with 1 base lying between them. CDR3 DNA sequence: TGTGCCATCAGTGAGGGCAATCAGCCCCAGCATTTT. This sequence encodes CAISEGNQPQHF.

The CDR3 nucleotides are TGTGCCAGCAGTTTGTCGGGATCCAATCAGCCCCAGCATTTT. It encodes CASSLSGSNQPQHF. The chain is built from TRBV12-3 or TRBV12-4 and TRBJ1-5; D is uncertain. The CDR3 is 14 amino acids. V was shortened by 3 bases and J by 3 bases, with 9 bases between the two germline ends.

This clonotype was seen more than once but under ten times. The gene calls are TRBV30 and TRBJ1-6; D unresolved. The CDR3 is 15 residues long. Germline CDR1 and CDR2: GTSNPN and SVGIG (reference sequence). The ends were cut back, 4 bases at V and 0 bases at J, with 10 bases in the middle. Here the CDR3 DNA reads TGTGCCTGGAAGTGGAGTAGCTCCTATAATTCACCCCTCCACTTT. Amino acid sequence: CAWKWSSSYNSPLHF. Complete variable domain (other parts from reference TRBV30 and TRBJ1-6): SQTIHQWPATLVQPVGSPLSLECTVEGTSNPNLYWYRQAAGRGLQLLFYSVGIGQISSEVPQNLSASRPQDRQFILSSKKLLLSDSGFYLCAWKWSSSYNSPLHFGNGTRLTVT.

This chain connects TRBV18 to TRBJ2-7; the D call may be TRBD1 or TRBD2 (5 bases each). This CDR3 is built from 14 residues. Germline V gene sequence: CDR1 KGHSH, CDR2 LQKENI. Trimming pared 0 bases from V and 3 bases from J, leaving 9 bases between. CDR3 DNA: TGTGCCAGCTCACCACCGGGACGGATCTACGAGCAGTACTTC. Protein sequence: CASSPPGRIYEQYF.

This clonotype was detected only a few times. The rearrangement links TRBV28 to TRBJ2-7, with D perhaps TRBD1 or TRBD2 (7 bases each). CDR3 length equals 13 residues. V lost 7 bases to trimming and J lost 4 bases, with 14 bases between them. CDR1 is MDHEN and CDR2 is SYDVKM in the germline V gene. Written as DNA, the CDR3 is TGTGCCAGCAAACCAGGGGGGGGATACGAGCAGTACTTC. It encodes CASKPGGGYEQYF. The complete variable domain, with remaining parts taken from reference TRBV28 and TRBJ2-7, reads DVKVTQSSRYLVKRTGEKVFLECVQDMDHENMFWYRQDPGLGLRLIYFSYDVKMKEKGDIPEGYSVSREKKERFSLILESASTNQTSMYLCASKPGGGYEQYFGPGTRLTVT.